This T cell receptor beta chain was identified in a study of blood T cells in healthy people across ages. The length of the CDR3 is 15 residues. Germline V lookup: CDR1 MNHNS, CDR2 SASEGT. V shed 5 bases and J shed 2 bases, with 15 bases lying between them. For the second PCR, which ran for 7 to 11 cycles, a sample-barcoded 5' primer and a J-beta primer mix were used. TCRdb re-called the 5' RACE reads through MiXCR, storing one row per CDR3 protein. This sample has around 1,500,000 distinct CDR3 sequences, with around two fifths found just once. Sample: blood. The sequence derives from a woman under 30 in good health. This rearrangement joins TRBV6-1 to TRBJ1-1; TRBD1 is a possible D gene (5 bases). CDR3 loop: CASSRRGGVNTEAFF. The CDR3 nucleotides read TGTGCCAGCAGTCGCCGTGGGGGGGTTAACACTGAAGCTTTCTTT.